Listed below are T cell receptor beta chains from one sample, sequenced in a study of glioma-infiltrating T cells after dendritic cell vaccination. Some clones are missing from TCRdb's copy, which holds only in-frame ones; the method was immunoSEQ multiplex PCR. The sample consists of more than 60,000 clones, 75% to 90% of them appearing once. This specimen consisted of blood, obtained before dendritic cell vaccination. Receptors were obtained from a human donor with glioblastoma. Both conserved end residues are part of each CDR3.

J gene | V gene | CDR3 protein
TRBJ2-3 | TRBV7-6 | CASSPTGLAGTDTQYF
TRBJ1-5 | TRBV4-1 | CASSPTTGFGQPQHF
TRBJ1-1 | TRBV5-6 | CASSFRRGTEAFF
TRBJ1-2 | TRBV5-1 | CASRSWLGPRDGYTF
TRBJ2-6 | TRBV7-6 | CASSYSSGANVLTF
TRBJ1-4 | TRBV18 | CASSRGQGADEKLFF
TRBJ1-3 | TRBV5-5 | CASSFTTVSGNTIYF
TRBJ2-1 | TRBV7-2 | CASSIPPPVAGIKFF
TRBJ1-6 | TRBV18 | CASSPDRATYNSPLHF
TRBJ1-6 | TRBV7-9 | CASSLGGLGSPLHF
TRBJ2-2 | TRBV28 | CASSFLRGTGELFF
TRBJ2-5 | TRBV11-2 | CASSLAGGRQAQYF
TRBJ2-5 | TRBV7-2 | CASSWALGGETQYF
TRBJ2-5 | TRBV6-6 | CASQGGEETQYF
TRBJ1-3 | TRBV5-1 | CASSSTGTPGNTIYF
TRBJ1-4 | TRBV7-9 | CASSPSLGGEKLFF
TRBJ2-7 | TRBV27 | CASRGTGGVGQYF
TRBJ2-3 | TRBV6-4 | CASSDGLAGGPSTDTQYF
TRBJ2-7 | TRBV10-3 | CAISEGGGAAEQYF
TRBJ2-5 | TRBV6-6 | CASSLDRKETQYF
TRBJ1-2 | TRBV15 | CATSLGGADGYTF
TRBJ2-1 | TRBV11-3 | CASSADGGISYNEQFF
TRBJ2-1 | TRBV15 | CATSMDVAGGPVANEQFF
TRBJ2-3 | TRBV19 | CASRLRQGTDTQYF